This T cell receptor beta chain appears in the sequencing data of a study of blood T cells in healthy people across ages (dated by TCRdb to between 2014 and 2017). With regard to the full study: In model experiments, roughly one uniquely barcoded TCR beta cDNA molecule per two T cells was captured by template switching. Age-related changes in TCR beta repertoire diversity were measured in the study by deep sequencing normalized with unique cDNA molecular identifiers. Donors were grouped into four age groups: young (average 16 years), middle-aged (about 38), aged (over 55) and long-lived (approximately 81). For two donors (one aged 18 to 30 and one aged 80 or older), the study analyzed two additional independent replicas of 1 million unique cDNA reads from the same blood draw. Donors of different ages were randomly distributed across sequencing lanes to avoid experimental bias.

Paper-wide results and their limitations: Compared with the aged group, the long-lived group had more naive CD4+ T cells, fewer expanded clones and increased TCR diversity, a pattern suggesting age selection. A strong correlation was found between observed TCR beta diversity and the percentage of naive T cells measured by flow cytometry. Bulk unsorted PBMC profiling prevented conclusive comparison of naive and antigen-experienced compartments. Observed TCR beta diversity per million T cells fell roughly linearly with age, and a significant reduction was already apparent by age around 40. Estimates of total diversity based on one million sequenced T cells were regarded as lower bounds and as underestimates. Donor CMV infection status was unknown, potentially confounding age-related changes in expanded clonotypes.

For this clonotype: No cognate antigen has been identified for it. Nothing much larger sits one base from this clone, and base qualities are not available.

For CDR1 and CDR2, the germline V gene lists SGDLS and YYNGEE. Compared with germline, V lacks 0 bases and J lacks 0 bases; bases without a gene match: 5. Including cysteine and phenylalanine, the CDR3 has 18 amino acids. Kept here is only the CDR3 DNA, which spans 54 bases and is read in frame from base 1. Library method: 5' RACE. The sample was run on an Illumina HiSeq 2500. A second roughly 7 to 11 cycle PCR used a sample-barcoded 5' primer and a J-beta primer mix. A template-switch 5' adaptor carrying 12 random nucleotides introduced a unique molecular identifier onto each TCR beta cDNA molecule. At least 3 million CDR3-containing paired-end reads were obtained from each sample. The Mint cDNA synthesis kit, primed by a TRBC-specific oligonucleotide, was used to synthesize first-strand cDNA from all RNA. Following uracil-DNA glycosylase treatment, a first 18-cycle PCR with universal primers M1SS and BC2_uni_R was performed on all cDNA. The authors processed their data as follows. For normalization, 1 million high-quality reads were randomly selected from each sample, with every read carrying a distinct molecular identifier. Reads sharing molecular identifiers were discarded rather than binned into consensus sequences. MiTCR, with a Q25 quality threshold and the strictest error-elimination algorithm, was used for CDR3 identification, clonotype clustering and error correction. Lower-bound total TCR beta diversity was estimated with a nonparametric unseen species model using Euler transformation. TCRdb reran the public reads through fastp at Q25 and MiXCR, keeping productive beta chains. Here each entry gathers all rows of one CDR3 protein and keeps the most common genes and DNA. TCRdb's processing, not the study's, gives the V and J calls here. The sample profile shows about 780,000 distinct CDR3 sequences; less than 60% of them were found once. 15% to 20% of the sample is taken by the ten largest.

Donors were 30 to 45 systemically healthy Caucasian individuals from Russia aged roughly 6 to 100 years. Roughly 9.5 milliliters of peripheral blood were drawn from each donor into EDTA-treated Vacutainer tubes. Ficoll-Paque density-gradient centrifugation was used to isolate PBMCs, with at least 7 million obtained per sample. Trizol reagent was used to extract total RNA from the PBMCs, yielding at least 6 micrograms per sample. For every donor, flow cytometry on a PBMC aliquot measured the percentage of naive CD45RAhigh/CD27high T cells. The chain was built from TRBV9 and TRBJ2-6, with TRBD2 identical over 8 junction bases. This sequence originates from a man older than 75 in good health. Sequenced input: blood. The CDR3 region reads CASSVGLLADSGANVLTF. The nucleotides are TGTGCCAGCAGCGTAGGGTTACTAGCGGACTCTGGGGCCAACGTCCTGACTTTC.